These 20 T cell receptor beta chains originate from one sample sequenced in a study of cytomegalovirus exposure and HLA in healthy donors. Use of 60 Vbeta and 13 Jbeta primers characterized the PCR. TCRdb's copy holds only in-frame clones and misses some; the assay was immunoSEQ multiplex PCR. The repertoire holds around 190,000 clones, roughly 78% seen once, with 0.69% in the top ten. What was sequenced was PBMCs. The receptors were sampled from a woman in her thirties or forties in good health and CMV-seronegative.

The V call is TRBV6-5, the J call TRBJ2-3, with 12 positions matching TRBD2. CDR1 MNHEY and CDR2 SVGAGI come from the germline V gene. The CDR3 is 14 amino acids. Losses at the gene ends were 8 bases for V and 5 bases for J; bases not matched to a gene: 5. CDR3 residues: CASASGRAKDTQYF. CDR3 nucleotide sequence: TGTGCCAGCGCTAGCGGGAGGGCCAAAGATACGCAGTATTTT.

This sequence joins TRBV19 and TRBJ1-2; tentative D call: TRBD1 (6 bases). Per germline, CDR1 LNHDA and CDR2 SQIVND (reference sequence). The CDR3 totals 15 residues. V was shortened by 3 bases and J by 5 bases, with 16 bases between the two germline ends. CDR3 coding DNA: TGTGCCAGTAGTATTGGCCGGGACAACCTTTATGGCTACACCTTC. It translates to CASSIGRDNLYGYTF.

This clone was recorded at least ten times. Written as DNA, the CDR3 is TGTGCCAGCGCAACCGCCAGGCCCCCGAATGAAAGCTACACCTTC. As protein: CASATARPPNESYTF. This chain connects TRBV6-6 to TRBJ1-2; D remains ambiguous. Germline-derived CDR1 and CDR2 are MNHNY and SVGAGI (reference sequence). The CDR3 spans 15 residues. V gave up 8 bases and J gave up 9 bases, with 25 bases separating them.

This chain connects TRBV6-1 to TRBJ1-5; TRBD1 aligns across 7 bases. With V trimmed by 0 bases and J by 5 bases, 7 bases remained unmatched. Germline V lookup: CDR1 MNHNS, CDR2 SASEGT. The CDR3 length is 16 residues. This chain's CDR3 is CASSEATGVGDQPQHF. The CDR3, as DNA: TGTGCCAGCAGTGAAGCAACAGGGGTAGGGGATCAGCCCCAGCATTTT.

This chain connects TRBV7-9 to TRBJ1-1, with 10 bases fitting TRBD1. Trimming at V came to 5 bases and at J to 12 bases, leaving 6 bases not matched to a gene. This CDR3 contains 12 residues. The V gene's germline CDR1 is SEHNR and CDR2 FQNEAQ (reference sequence). DNA of the CDR3: TGTGCCAGCAGCCTAAGACAGGGGGCAACTTTCTTT. This codes for CASSLRQGATFF.

The chain couples TRBV6-6 to TRBJ1-2, with 10 bases that match TRBD1. Per germline, CDR1 MNHNY and CDR2 SVGAGI (reference sequence). This CDR3 is built from 13 residues. V trimming: 8 bases; J trimming: 8 bases; junction bases outside the gene matches: 8. CDR3 protein: CASERQGAFGYTF. The CDR3, as DNA: TGTGCCAGCGAACGACAGGGGGCGTTCGGCTACACCTTC.

The table lists this clone with a count of one. The gene calls are TRBV19 and TRBJ2-5; TRBD2 agrees at 9 bases. V lost 5 bases to trimming and J lost 9 bases; unmatched junction nucleotides: 13. Germline lookup yields CDR1 LNHDA and CDR2 SQIVND (reference sequence). The CDR3 runs 15 residues. The CDR3 loop is CASSALAGTAGAQYF. CDR3 in DNA: TGTGCCAGTAGTGCTCTAGCGGGAACCGCCGGGGCCCAGTACTTC.

This clone was observed once. The genes are TRBV13 and TRBJ1-2, with 9 positions matching TRBD1. Germline loops: CDR1 PRHDT, CDR2 FYEKMQ (reference sequence). The V and J ends lost 0 bases and 1 base, in that order; junction bases with no gene match: 6. The CDR3 covers 17 residues. This chain's CDR3 is CASSLGRTTGGNYGYTF. The CDR3 region has the DNA TGTGCCAGCAGCTTAGGCCGGACGACAGGGGGTAACTATGGCTACACCTTC.

This sequence joins TRBV18 and TRBJ2-5, with D possibly being TRBD1 (6 bases). V was shortened by 2 bases and J by 1 base, with 17 bases between the two germline ends. The CDR3 is 17 amino acids. Germline CDR1 KGHSH, CDR2 LQKENI. The CDR3 is CASSPLYGQTGQETQYF. CDR3 nucleotides: TGTGCCAGCTCACCATTATACGGACAGACTGGCCAAGAGACCCAGTACTTC.

The chain links TRBV2 to TRBJ1-2; D might be TRBD1 (6 bases). The CDR3 consists of 16 residues. CDR1 is SNHLY and CDR2 is FYNNEI in the germline V gene. The V end was cut by 6 bases, the J end by 1 base, with 18 bases between. The CDR3 reads CASRAGASSLNYGYTF. CDR3 DNA sequence: TGTGCCAGCAGGGCGGGGGCCAGTTCCCTTAACTATGGCTACACCTTC.

The J gene is TRBJ2-5, the V gene TRBV5-1; tentative D call: TRBD2 (5 bases). Trimming left V 3 bases short and J 5 bases short, with 11 bases between. Germline V gene data show CDR1 as SGHRS and CDR2 as YFSETQ. This CDR3 has 13 residues. CDR3 in amino acids: CASSSVGVETQYF. The CDR3 DNA is TGCGCCAGCAGCTCGGTCGGGGTGGAGACCCAGTACTTC.

This clone was found once. The chain carries TRBV7-3 and TRBJ2-7; 8 nucleotides line up with TRBD1. Trimming at V came to 2 bases and at J to 3 bases, leaving 15 bases not matched to a gene. Germline V lookup: CDR1 SGHTA, CDR2 FQGTGA. The CDR3 length is 18 residues. CDR3 DNA sequence: TGTGCCAGCAGCTTATTAGGGGGCTGCGGCGGGACAGGCTACGAGCAGTACTTC. Amino acid sequence: CASSLLGGCGGTGYEQYF.

This chain connects TRBV6-4 to TRBJ1-1; 9 positions agree with TRBD1. The V gene's germline CDR1 is MRHNA and CDR2 SNTAGT. CDR3 length equals 13 residues. V trimming: 2 bases; J trimming: 7 bases; junction bases outside the gene matches: 2. In DNA form, the CDR3 reads TGTGCCAGCAGTGACCGACAGGGGGTTGAAGCTTTCTTT. Protein: CASSDRQGVEAFF.

This chain uses TRBV7-3 with TRBJ2-7; D is uncertain. V was trimmed by 1 base and J by 3 bases, leaving 10 bases between them. There are 14 residues in the CDR3. The germline V gene has CDR1 SGHTA and CDR2 FQGTGA. The CDR3 DNA reads TGTGCCAGCAGCTTAATCAACATTTTCTACGAGCAGTACTTC. It encodes CASSLINIFYEQYF.

V usage is TRBV19 and J usage is TRBJ1-5; D gene unclear. V was pared by 6 bases and J by 1 base, with 13 bases between. The CDR3 runs 15 residues. From germline, CDR1 is LNHDA and CDR2 SQIVND (reference sequence). CDR3 coding DNA: TGTGCCAGTAGCGTCCAGGCCCGGAGCAATCAGCCCCAGCATTTT. It codes for CASSVQARSNQPQHF.

The V call is TRBV7-8, the J call TRBJ1-4, with 7 bases identical to TRBD1. The junction had 11 bases not matched to a gene; V was cut back by 5 bases and J by 8 bases. The CDR3 sequence is 15 residues long. Per germline, CDR1 SGHVS and CDR2 FQNEAQ. The CDR3: CASSPRDSRDEKLFF. The CDR3 bases are TGTGCCAGCAGCCCACGGGACAGTCGCGACGAAAAACTGTTTTTT.

V and J are TRBV6-5 and TRBJ1-1, with D perhaps matching TRBD1 (6 bases). The germline V and J ends were trimmed by 5 bases and 4 bases, with 14 bases remaining between them. The germline V gene has CDR1 MNHEY and CDR2 SVGAGI. CDR3 length equals 14 residues. Here the CDR3 DNA reads TGTGCCAGCAGTGACAGGACAGCACTCACTGAAGCTTTCTTT. Protein sequence: CASSDRTALTEAFF.

The chain joins TRBV5-6 to TRBJ2-5; 10 bases match TRBD1. The J call may be faulty, since TRBJ2-7 better matches the DNA end. Germline assignment: CDR1 SGHDT and CDR2 YYEEEE. CDR3 length equals 16 residues. For the CDR3, the DNA is TGTGCCAGCAGCTGGGAGAGGACAGGGGGCTCCTACGAGCAGTACTTC. This encodes CASSWERTGGSYEQYF.

This clone has just one count. The chain uses TRBV5-1 and TRBJ1-6; the match to TRBD1 covers 11 bases. Germline values: CDR1 SGHRS, CDR2 YFSETQ. V lost 0 bases, J lost 9 bases, and 8 bases stayed unmatched. The CDR3 runs to 17 residues. The CDR3 sequence: CASSLDGQGAPGSPLHF. For the CDR3, the DNA is TGCGCCAGCAGCTTGGACGGACAGGGGGCTCCTGGTTCACCCCTCCACTTT.

This clone came up once. This chain links TRBV14 with TRBJ2-7, with 9 bases that match TRBD1. Germline V gene data show CDR1 as SGHDN and CDR2 as FVKESK. V dropped 4 bases and J dropped 2; count of bases not matched to a gene: 12. The CDR3 loop spans 17 amino acids. CDR3 bases: TGTGCCAGCAGCCGCGGACCCCGGGACAGGGCTACCTACGAGCAGTACTTC. It encodes CASSRGPRDRATYEQYF.